These T cell receptor beta chains were read from a single sample in a study of vaccination and CD4 T cells after COVID-19. A single record per CDR3 protein comes from TCRdb applying MiXCR to the PCR reads. The sample yields around 10,000 distinct CDR3 sequences, roughly 61% seen once. Antigens of these TCRs are unknown. The sample consisted of CD4+ T cells from blood, cultured in vitro. The receptors here all came from a human donor who had recovered from COVID-19. Both conserved end residues are part of each CDR3. The D gene is left open where the match is weak. Size is omitted from some rows. Given values are once, few, many or a class for expanded clones.

D: NA; V: TRBV24-1; size: NA; J: TRBJ1-4; DNA: TGTGCCACCAGTGATGAACCCGGACAGAATGAAAAACTGTTTTTT; CDR3: CATSDEPGQNEKLFF
D: TRBD1; V: TRBV4-1; size: NA; J: TRBJ2-5; DNA: TGCGCCAGCAGCCAAGATCGGACAGGGGTTCAAGAGACCCAGTACTTC; CDR3: CASSQDRTGVQETQYF
D: TRBD2; V: TRBV11-2; size: NA; J: TRBJ2-5; DNA: TGTGCCAGCAGCTTAGTGGGACTAGCGGGAGGTAGTCAAGAGACCCAGTACTTC; CDR3: CASSLVGLAGGSQETQYF
D: NA; V: TRBV15; size: NA; J: TRBJ1-5; DNA: TGTGCCACCAGCACTGTGACAGTACGCAATCAGCCCCAGCATTTT; CDR3: CATSTVTVRNQPQHF
D: TRBD1; V: TRBV6-1; size: NA; J: TRBJ1-5; DNA: TGTGCCAGCAGTGAAAGGATCCAGGGGGTGGGTAATCAGCCCCAGCATTTT; CDR3: CASSERIQGVGNQPQHF
D: NA; V: TRBV6-1; size: NA; J: TRBJ1-6; DNA: TGTGCCAGTTCTGTTGGAAGCTCCTATAATTCACCCCTCCACTTT; CDR3: CASSVGSSYNSPLHF
D: NA; V: TRBV28; size: NA; J: TRBJ2-1; DNA: TGTGCCAGCAGTTTACCTAGCCCCCATGAGCAGTTCTTC; CDR3: CASSLPSPHEQFF
D: TRBD2; V: TRBV7-8; size: NA; J: TRBJ2-7; DNA: TGTGCCAGCAGCTTAGGTCTGGGGGGGACGGGCGAGCAGTACTTC; CDR3: CASSLGLGGTGEQYF
D: NA; V: TRBV19; size: NA; J: TRBJ1-5; DNA: TGTGCCAGTAGTATTTTCGGGGTCCAACAGGGATCCAATCAGCCCCAGCATTTT; CDR3: CASSIFGVQQGSNQPQHF
D: NA; V: TRBV6-7; size: NA; J: TRBJ2-7; DNA: TGTGCCAGCAGTTACGTGGGCGGTGTCTGGGCCTACGAGCAGTACTTC; CDR3: CASSYVGGVWAYEQYF
D: TRBD2; V: TRBV20-1; size: NA; J: TRBJ2-2; DNA: TGCAGTGCTAGAGACCTAGCGGGAGGAGAGACCGGGGAGCTGTTTTTT; CDR3: CSARDLAGGETGELFF
D: NA; V: TRBV7-3; size: few; J: TRBJ2-5; DNA: TGTGCCAGCAGCCGGTCCCCTCAAGAGACCCAGTACTTC; CDR3: CASSRSPQETQYF
D: TRBD1; V: TRBV2; size: NA; J: TRBJ1-2; DNA: TGTGCTACCACAGGGGACCGAGGGTTTGTCTATGGCTACACCTTC; CDR3: CATTGDRGFVYGYTF
D: NA; V: TRBV18; size: NA; J: TRBJ2-5; DNA: TGTGCCAGCTCACCCCCAAGGAGGGCCGGGCAAGAGACCCAGTACTTC; CDR3: CASSPPRRAGQETQYF
D: NA; V: TRBV6-1; size: NA; J: TRBJ2-6; DNA: TGTGCCAGCAGTGGCGGCAGTAGGGGGACTGGGGCCAACGTCCTGACTTTC; CDR3: CASSGGSRGTGANVLTF
D: NA; V: TRBV27; size: NA; J: TRBJ2-1; DNA: TGTGCCAGCAATTTACCTACAGGGCCATGGGGGAATGAGCAGTTCTTC; CDR3: CASNLPTGPWGNEQFF
D: NA; V: TRBV20-1; size: NA; J: TRBJ2-2; DNA: TGCAGTGCTACATACCCGACAGTTTCGAACACCGGGGAGCTGTTTTTT; CDR3: CSATYPTVSNTGELFF
D: NA; V: TRBV20-1; size: NA; J: TRBJ1-6; DNA: TGCAGTGGGGGGGTGGTTAACAATTCACCCCTCCACTTT; CDR3: CSGGVVNNSPLHF
D: TRBD2; V: TRBV20-1; size: NA; J: TRBJ2-2; DNA: TGCAGTGCTAGAGATAGCGCTAGCGGGAGGGCCAGGACCGGGGAGCTGTTTTTT; CDR3: CSARDSASGRARTGELFF
D: NA; V: TRBV20-1; size: NA; J: TRBJ2-7; DNA: TGCAGTGCTAGAGACCGGACCTCCGGCTACGAGCAGTACTTC; CDR3: CSARDRTSGYEQYF
D: NA; V: TRBV5-5; size: NA; J: TRBJ1-5; DNA: TGTGTCAGCAGCTTGGCCGCACAGGATCAGCCCCAGCATTTT; CDR3: CVSSLAAQDQPQHF
D: TRBD2; V: TRBV27; size: NA; J: TRBJ2-7; DNA: TGTGCCAGCAGCCTCGACGGGACTAGCGGCCACTACGAGCAGTACTTC; CDR3: CASSLDGTSGHYEQYF
D: TRBD2; V: TRBV7-9; size: NA; J: TRBJ2-1; DNA: TGTGCCAGCAGCTTTTTAGCGGGAGGAGACGAGCAGTTCTTC; CDR3: CASSFLAGGDEQFF
D: NA; V: TRBV5-6; size: NA; J: TRBJ1-2; DNA: TGTGCCAGCACCCCCCGTTGGGGCAGCCTAGGGGATGGCTACACCTTC; CDR3: CASTPRWGSLGDGYTF
D: NA; V: TRBV7-2; size: NA; J: TRBJ2-7; DNA: TGTGCCAGCAGCTATACACGACAGGAGTGGTACTTC; CDR3: CASSYTRQEWYF
D: TRBD2; V: TRBV20-1; size: once; J: TRBJ2-1; DNA: TGCAGTGCTCACACCCGCGGGACTAGCGGCGACAATGAGCAGTTCTTC; CDR3: CSAHTRGTSGDNEQFF
D: TRBD2; V: TRBV18; size: once; J: TRBJ2-5; DNA: TGTGCCAGCTCACAAGGACTAGCGGGGACACAAGAGACCCAGTACTTC; CDR3: CASSQGLAGTQETQYF
D: NA; V: TRBV30; size: NA; J: TRBJ2-7; DNA: TGTGCCTGGAGTGTACCCGGGGGCGCTTGGAGATACGAGCAGTACTTC; CDR3: CAWSVPGGAWRYEQYF
D: TRBD2; V: TRBV6-1; size: NA; J: TRBJ2-5; DNA: TGTGCCAGCAGCCTACCCGGCGGCGGGAGGCAAGAGACCCAGTACTTC; CDR3: CASSLPGGGRQETQYF
D: NA; V: TRBV12-3/TRBV12-4; size: few; J: TRBJ2-3; DNA: TGTGCCAGCAGTCCCGACAGAGATACGCAGTATTTT; CDR3: CASSPDRDTQYF
D: NA; V: TRBV7-8; size: once; J: TRBJ1-5; DNA: TGTGCCAGCAGCTTAGTACAGGTCGATCAGCCCCAGCATTTT; CDR3: CASSLVQVDQPQHF
D: NA; V: TRBV5-7; size: NA; J: TRBJ2-1; DNA: TGTGCCAGCAGCGTGGGGGCCGAGGTGACCCCGGCGGACAATGAGCAGTTCTTC; CDR3: CASSVGAEVTPADNEQFF
D: NA; V: TRBV7-9; size: NA; J: TRBJ2-2; DNA: TGTGCCAGCAGGGAAGAAGGACTCAGAGCGGCCGGGGAGCTGTTTTTT; CDR3: CASREEGLRAAGELFF
D: NA; V: TRBV20-1; size: NA; J: TRBJ1-1; DNA: TGCAGTGCTAGATCACGGAACACTGAAGCTTTCTTT; CDR3: CSARSRNTEAFF
D: TRBD1; V: TRBV20-1; size: NA; J: TRBJ1-1; DNA: TGCAGTGCTAGAGATTCGAGACAGGGAGACACTGAAGCTTTCTTT; CDR3: CSARDSRQGDTEAFF
D: NA; V: TRBV2; size: NA; J: TRBJ2-3; DNA: TGTGCCAGCACATCAGAAATCACAGATACGCAGTATTTT; CDR3: CASTSEITDTQYF
D: TRBD1; V: TRBV6-1; size: NA; J: TRBJ1-2; DNA: TGTGCCAGCAGTACTCAGGGGGCCTATGGCTACACCTTC; CDR3: CASSTQGAYGYTF
D: TRBD2; V: TRBV19; size: NA; J: TRBJ2-1; DNA: TGTGCCAGTGTGGAGATTAGCGGGAATCACAATGAGCAGTTCTTC; CDR3: CASVEISGNHNEQFF
D: TRBD2; V: TRBV10-3; size: NA; J: TRBJ2-3; DNA: TGTGCCATCAGCCTCAAGACTAGCGGGAGCATAGATACGCAGTATTTT; CDR3: CAISLKTSGSIDTQYF
D: NA; V: TRBV20-1; size: NA; J: TRBJ2-2; DNA: TGCAGTACCGGACTGGGAAACACCGGGGAGCTGTTTTTT; CDR3: CSTGLGNTGELFF
D: TRBD1; V: TRBV19; size: NA; J: TRBJ2-3; DNA: TGTGCCAGTAGTTTAAGGGGGCGCACAGATACGCAGTATTTT; CDR3: CASSLRGRTDTQYF
D: NA; V: TRBV20-1; size: few; J: TRBJ2-2; DNA: TGCAGTGCTCCCAGGGGCCCGAACACCGGGGAGCTGTTTTTT; CDR3: CSAPRGPNTGELFF
D: NA; V: TRBV7-3; size: NA; J: TRBJ2-1; DNA: TGTGCCAGCAGCTTAACCAGGACAGTAAATGAGCAGTTCTTC; CDR3: CASSLTRTVNEQFF
D: NA; V: TRBV10-3; size: NA; J: TRBJ2-3; DNA: TGTGCCATCGGTGGGCCTGGCGGAACAGATACGCAGTATTTT; CDR3: CAIGGPGGTDTQYF
D: NA; V: TRBV28; size: once; J: TRBJ1-1; DNA: TGTGCCAGCAGGACTCCGGCGAACACTGAAGCTTTCTTT; CDR3: CASRTPANTEAFF
D: NA; V: TRBV19; size: few; J: TRBJ1-6; DNA: TGTGCCAGTAGTATAACAGGCTGGCAGGGATATAATTCACCCCTCCACTTT; CDR3: CASSITGWQGYNSPLHF
D: NA; V: TRBV20-1; size: NA; J: TRBJ2-1; DNA: TGCAGTGCTAGAGATCTCTTAGCTGCCCCCTTTAATGAGCAGTTCTTC; CDR3: CSARDLLAAPFNEQFF
D: NA; V: TRBV20-1; size: few; J: TRBJ1-2; DNA: TGCAGTGTTCGAACGGAGGGACTTAATGGCTACACCTTC; CDR3: CSVRTEGLNGYTF
D: TRBD2; V: TRBV25-1; size: NA; J: TRBJ2-7; DNA: TGTGCCAGCAGTGACCCGGGAGGGGCCTACGAGCAGTACTTC; CDR3: CASSDPGGAYEQYF
D: NA; V: TRBV20-1; size: NA; J: TRBJ2-3; DNA: TGCAGTGCTAGAAGGCGGGGCACAGATACGCAGTATTTT; CDR3: CSARRRGTDTQYF
D: NA; V: TRBV5-1; size: NA; J: TRBJ1-1; DNA: TGCGCCAGCAGCTGGGGCAGTGCTCTCACTGAAGCTTTCTTT; CDR3: CASSWGSALTEAFF
D: NA; V: TRBV20-1; size: NA; J: TRBJ2-5; DNA: TGCAGTGCCGCCCGGCGGGGAGAGACCCAGTACTTC; CDR3: CSAARRGETQYF